The next 12 T cell receptor beta chains were all read from a single sample in a study of OX40 agonist ivuxolimab in advanced cancers. The library was obtained by the immunoSEQ multiplex PCR assay. Held by TCRdb, this immuneACCESS table contains in-frame sequences only and omits some clones. Under half of the omission traces to an unresolved V gene where checked; the cause of the rest is unknown. In this sample the table shows about 77,000 clones, around nine tenths of which occur a single time. The leading ten clones occupy 4.5% to 5% of the sample. The sequences come from CD4+ or CD8+ T cells sorted from blood, collected in a trial of the OX40 agonist ivuxolimab. All receptors come from an adult with an advanced solid tumor such as melanoma, head and neck, liver or kidney cancer.

The CDR3 bases are TGTGCCAGCAGGAAGAGCGGGAGTTCCTACAATGAGCAGTTCTTC. This gives the protein CASRKSGSSYNEQFF. V is TRBV25-1 and J is TRBJ2-1; 8 bases line up with TRBD2. This CDR3 comprises 15 residues. Germline assignment: CDR1 MGHDK and CDR2 SYGVNS. V lost 6 bases and J lost 1; bases outside the gene matches: 5.

This clone occurred a few times. V usage is TRBV11-3 and J usage is TRBJ1-2, with D uncertain. The germline CDR1 and CDR2 sequences are SGHNT and YENEEA. V was trimmed by 0 bases and J by 6 bases, leaving 8 bases between them. This CDR3 has 13 residues. The chain's CDR3 is CASSLDWENGYTF. DNA of the CDR3: TGTGCCAGCAGCTTAGATTGGGAGAATGGCTACACCTTC.

The chain recombines TRBV30 with TRBJ2-3; 8 bases line up with TRBD2. The CDR3 is 16 residues long. Germline V gene lookup returns CDR1 GTSNPN and CDR2 SVGIG (reference sequence). Trimming at V came to 4 bases and at J to 2 bases, leaving 11 bases not matched to a gene. The CDR3 spells CAWTRKAGRATDTQYF. CDR3 bases: TGTGCCTGGACGCGGAAAGCCGGGAGGGCCACAGATACGCAGTATTTT. Filled out from reference TRBV30 and TRBJ2-3, the complete variable domain reads SQTIHQWPATLVQPVGSPLSLECTVEGTSNPNLYWYRQAAGRGLQLLFYSVGIGQISSEVPQNLSASRPQDRQFILSSKKLLLSDSGFYLCAWTRKAGRATDTQYFGPGTRLTVL.

The chain carries TRBV11-2 and TRBJ2-2; D gene ambiguous. This CDR3 is 12 amino acids long. Germline V gives CDR1 SGHAT, CDR2 FQNNGV. The V and J ends lost 1 base and 7 bases respectively, with 4 bases between them. In DNA, the CDR3 is TGTGCCAGCAGCTTAGTATACGGGGAGCTGTTTTTT. This codes for CASSLVYGELFF.

This chain joins TRBV11-1 and TRBJ2-1; D might be TRBD1 (5 bases). The CDR3 loop spans 16 amino acids. V shed 3 bases and J shed 0 bases, with 12 bases lying between them. Germline CDR1 and CDR2: SGHAT and FQDESV (reference sequence). The CDR3 reads CASSFRAASSYNEQFF. As DNA, the CDR3 is TGTGCCAGCAGCTTCAGGGCAGCCAGCTCCTACAATGAGCAGTTCTTC.

The chain employs TRBV9 and TRBJ1-2; 10 bases map to TRBD1. J lost 8 bases, V lost 2 bases, and 6 bases had no gene match. In germline, CDR1 is SGDLS, CDR2 YYNGEE. The CDR3 runs 14 residues. In nucleotides, the CDR3 is TGTGCCAGCAGCGTTGGGACAGGGGTGGGCGGCTACACCTTC. This translates into CASSVGTGVGGYTF.

As to this clone: Relative to the germline gene, one junction end is altered; a read error may explain this. The V gene is TRBV7-7, the J gene TRBJ2-1, with TRBD1 identical over 7 bases. Germline-derived CDR1 and CDR2 are SSHAT and FNYEAQ (reference sequence). The CDR3 is 15 amino acids. The CDR3 DNA is TGTGCTAGCAGCTTAGAACAGGGGCCCCACAATGAGCAGTTCTTC. Its translation is CASSLEQGPHNEQFF. Supplemented by reference TRBV7-7 and TRBJ2-1, the full variable domain reads GAGVSQSPRYKVTKRGQDVTLRCDPISSHATLYWYQQALGQGPEFLTYFNYEAQPDKSGLPSDRFSAERPEGSISTLTIQRTEQRDSAMYRCASSLEQGPHNEQFFGPGTRLTVL.

CDR3 coding DNA: TGTGCCAGCAGTCCCCCCGTTTATAGCGGGAGATCGGGCGAGCAGTTCTTC. Protein sequence: CASSPPVYSGRSGEQFF. V gene TRBV7-9 combines with J gene TRBJ2-1; 9 bases match TRBD2. The trim removed 6 bases at V and 10 bases at J, leaving 19 bases unmatched. Germline V lookup: CDR1 SEHNR, CDR2 FQNEAQ (reference sequence). The CDR3 sequence is 17 residues long.

This chain joins TRBV7-3 and TRBJ2-3; 7 bases agree with TRBD2. The CDR3 length is 16 residues. V was clipped by 1 base and J by 0 bases; unmatched bases: 4. Germline CDR1 and CDR2: SGHTA and FQGTGA. The CDR3 is CASSLMGGASTDTQYF. The CDR3 region has the DNA TGTGCCAGCAGCTTAATGGGAGGGGCTAGCACAGATACGCAGTATTTT.

The genes are TRBV5-6 and TRBJ2-2, with D hard to call. In germline, CDR1 is SGHDT, CDR2 YYEEEE. Trimming stripped 6 bases from V and 2 bases from J, with 11 bases between. The CDR3 consists of 14 residues. The CDR3 sequence is CASIGSLNTGELFF. DNA of the CDR3: TGTGCCAGCATCGGGTCCCTAAACACCGGGGAGCTGTTTTTT.

This clone was recorded only once. The CDR3 DNA is TGTGCCAGTAGTCCCCGGGGACAGTTCCCAGATACGCAGTATTTT. Residues: CASSPRGQFPDTQYF. The chain links TRBV19 to TRBJ2-3, with 7 positions matching TRBD1. CDR1 and CDR2 (germline): LNHDA, SQIVND (reference sequence). The CDR3 extends over 15 amino acids. Trimming took 5 bases from V and 4 from J; bases not matched to a gene: 9.

CDR3 nucleotide sequence: TGTGCCAGCAGCAGAGGACTAGCAGGTGAGCAGTTCTTC. Its protein product is CASSRGLAGEQFF. The rearrangement joins TRBV11-3 to TRBJ2-1, with 8 positions matching TRBD2. Per germline, CDR1 SGHNT and CDR2 YENEEA. This CDR3 spans 13 amino acids. V dropped 5 bases and J dropped 9; count of bases not matched to a gene: 6.